This T cell receptor (beta chain) came from a study of CD8 T cells in Susac syndrome. Turning to the study itself: Treatment status at blood draw for the Susac syndrome patients was therapy-naive, corticosteroids, or intravenous immunoglobulin alone.

This CDR3 comprises 16 residues. Germline loops: CDR1 SGDLS, CDR2 YYNGEE. The V and J ends lost 0 bases and 0 bases respectively, with 12 bases between them. An amount of RNA that ranged from roughly 0.45 to 1 ug was reverse transcribed with random hexamers. One entry per CDR3 protein results from TCRdb running MiXCR on the immunoSEQ multiplex PCR reads. Of fewer than 200,000 distinct CDR3 sequences detected, 94% appear once; the ten largest clones hold roughly 0.11%. V is TRBV9 and J is TRBJ1-1; D is ambiguous. The sample comprised CD4+ T cells from PBMCs. The sequence was obtained from a human donor with Susac syndrome. The CDR3 nucleotides read TGTGCCAGCAGCGTAGGAGGAGGGCGGATGAACACTGAAGCTTTCTTT. This sequence encodes CASSVGGGRMNTEAFF.